The 24 T cell receptor beta chains reported below all come from one sample, sequenced in a study of T cell responses to AZD1222 COVID-19 vaccine. Clones were sequenced by immunoSEQ multiplex PCR, and TCRdb holds only the in-frame ones, with some missing. This sample yields approximately 180,000 clones, of which more than 90% are seen a single time; around 3.6% belongs to the top ten. This specimen was peripheral blood, taken 28 days after the second dose of the MenACWY control vaccine. Source of these receptors: an adult who received the MenACWY meningococcal vaccine as a control.

The chain combines TRBV29-1 with TRBJ2-7; 13 bases fit TRBD2. Germline V gives CDR1 SQVTM, CDR2 ANQGSEA. V trimming: 7 bases; J trimming: 6 bases; junction bases outside the gene matches: 12. This CDR3 spans 15 amino acids. CDR3 nucleotides: TGCAGCGGAGGGACTAGCGGGAACGTTGGTGGCGAGCAGTACTTC. Amino acid sequence: CSGGTSGNVGGEQYF.

V usage is TRBV7-3 and J usage is TRBJ1-1; D might be TRBD1 (5 bases). Per the germline V gene, CDR1 is SGHTA and CDR2 is FQGTGA. This CDR3 contains 16 residues. Trimming shortened V by 1 base and J by 0 bases, and 12 bases separated the two germline ends. The CDR3, as DNA: TGTGCCAGCAGCTTAAACGGTCCAGGGCTGAACACTGAAGCTTTCTTT. The encoded protein is CASSLNGPGLNTEAFF.

The gene calls are TRBV2 and TRBJ2-2; a weak D match, TRBD1 (5 bases). The germline V gene encodes CDR1 SNHLY and CDR2 FYNNEI. Trimming took 3 bases from V and 0 from J, leaving 11 bases between them. CDR3 length equals 16 residues. CDR3 sequence (DNA): TGTGCCAGCAGTGAGGTCCAGGGCGCGAACACCGGGGAGCTGTTTTTT. Encoded protein: CASSEVQGANTGELFF.

The rearrangement joins TRBV30 to TRBJ1-1, with a tentative D call TRBD1 (5 bases). The CDR3 spans 10 residues. Trimming shortened V by 5 bases and J by 7 bases, and 8 bases separated the two germline ends. CDR1 and CDR2 (germline): GTSNPN, SVGIG (reference sequence). This CDR3 is CAWGGFEAFF. The CDR3 region has the DNA TGTGCCTGGGGGGGGTTTGAAGCTTTCTTT.

J is TRBJ1-2 and V is TRBV6-2 or TRBV6-3; D remains ambiguous. Germline assignment: CDR1 MNHEY and CDR2 SVGEGT. This CDR3 spans 13 amino acids. Trimming took off 5 bases at V and 8 bases at J, with 15 bases between the two ends. The DNA for the CDR3 is TGTGCCAGCAGTAGATCAAGGACCCAGGGCTACACCTTC. It specifies CASSRSRTQGYTF.

J is TRBJ2-2 and V is TRBV7-2; D unclear. Trimming took off 2 bases at V and 6 bases at J, with 13 bases between the two ends. Germline CDR1 SGHTA, CDR2 FQGNSA. CDR3 length: 15 amino acids. The CDR3 nucleotides read TGTGCCAGCAGCTTATGGGCAGGTCAGGCCGGGGAGCTGTTTTTT. It yields the protein CASSLWAGQAGELFF.

CDR3 bases: TGTGCCAGCAGCTCTCCCTTGGGAGTTAGCGCCGGGGAGCTGTTTTTT. Translation: CASSSPLGVSAGELFF. This rearrangement joins TRBV7-8 to TRBJ2-2; possible D gene TRBD2, 5 bases. V lost 4 bases to trimming and J lost 6 bases, with 18 bases between them. CDR1 is SGHVS and CDR2 is FQNEAQ in the germline V gene. The CDR3 runs to 16 residues.

The V call is TRBV2, the J call TRBJ2-6; D unresolved. V lost 5 bases and J 4 bases, leaving 15 bases between the germline ends. The CDR3 extends over 16 amino acids. The germline V gene has CDR1 SNHLY and CDR2 FYNNEI. The CDR3 DNA is TGTGCCAGCAGTCCCCGCCAACTTTTAGGGGCCAACGTCCTGACTTTC. Amino acids: CASSPRQLLGANVLTF.

The rearrangement links TRBV21-1 to TRBJ2-2; the D call of TRBD1 is as the table states it, not checked on the DNA. TRBV21-1 is recorded as a pseudogene. The length of the CDR3 is 14 residues. CDR3 loop: CASSKTGNTGELFF. DNA of the CDR3: TGTGCCAGCAGCAAAACAGGGAACACCGGGGAGCTGTTTTTT.

The V and J genes are TRBV7-2 and TRBJ2-1, with D possibly TRBD1 on 6 matching bases. V lost 8 bases and J lost 7, with 9 bases in between. This CDR3 region has 11 residues. Germline V CDR1 and CDR2: SGHTA, FQGNSA. The CDR3 region has the DNA TGTGCCAGCCGCCAGGGGAATGAGCAGTTCTTC. This sequence encodes CASRQGNEQFF.

V gene TRBV5-1 combines with J gene TRBJ2-2, with D tentatively TRBD1 or TRBD2 (5 bases each). Trimming shortened V by 4 bases and J by 6 bases, and 7 bases separated the two germline ends. The CDR3 consists of 12 residues. Germline loops: CDR1 SGHRS, CDR2 YFSETQ. CDR3 residues: CASSRDAGELFF. CDR3 sequence (DNA): TGCGCCAGCAGCCGGGACGCCGGGGAGCTGTTTTTT. Drawing the rest from reference TRBV5-1 and TRBJ2-2, the complete variable domain is KAGVTQTPRYLIKTRGQQVTLSCSPISGHRSVSWYQQTPGQGLQFLFEYFSETQRNKGNFPGRFSGRQFSNSRSEMNVSTLELGDSALYLCASSRDAGELFFGEGSRLTVL.

This chain links TRBV5-8 with TRBJ1-5; no definite D call. V dropped 0 bases and J dropped 6 bases, with 13 bases sitting between them. This CDR3 spans 15 amino acids. CDR1 SGHTS and CDR2 YDEGEE come from the germline V gene. The CDR3 DNA is TGTGCCAGCAGCTTGGAGTCGAGGGAGGGTCAGCCCCAGCATTTT. Protein product: CASSLESREGQPQHF.

DNA of the CDR3: TGTGCCAGCAGTTTATCGACAGGGGGCAAGTATAGATCGGGTCAGCCCCAGCATTTT. Translating gives CASSLSTGGKYRSGQPQHF. The J gene is TRBJ1-5, the V gene TRBV28; 10 bases map to TRBD1. The germline V gene encodes CDR1 MDHEN and CDR2 SYDVKM. This CDR3 has 19 amino acids. Trimming at V came to 1 base and at J to 6 bases, leaving 15 bases not matched to a gene.

The genes are TRBV6-5 and TRBJ1-1; D not certain. Per germline, CDR1 MNHEY and CDR2 SVGAGI. The ends were cut back, 6 bases at V and 6 bases at J, with 17 bases in the middle. The CDR3 spans 14 residues. CDR3 DNA sequence: TGTGCCAGCAGCTCCGATACGGGGTACGCTGAAGCTTTCTTT. Protein sequence: CASSSDTGYAEAFF.

The rearrangement links TRBV12-5 to TRBJ2-5; TRBD1 matches at 8 bases. Losses at the gene ends were 5 bases for V and 5 bases for J; bases not matched to a gene: 10. The CDR3 loop spans 15 amino acids. CDR1 is LGHNT, CDR2 FRNRAP, per germline. The CDR3 DNA follows: TGTGCTAGTGGTGTGGGACAGGCGGTTACGGAGACCCAGTACTTC. Protein: CASGVGQAVTETQYF. The full variable domain, completed using reference TRBV12-5 and TRBJ2-5, is DARVTQTPRHKVTEMGQEVTMRCQPILGHNTVFWYRQTMMQGLELLAYFRNRAPLDDSGMPKDRFSAEMPDATLATLKIQPSEPRDSAVYFCASGVGQAVTETQYFGPGTRLLVL.

The chain is built from TRBV5-1 and TRBJ1-1; no clear D gene. Trimming removed 0 bases from V and 0 bases from J, with 0 bases in between. The CDR3 sequence is 12 residues long. Germline V gives CDR1 SGHRS, CDR2 YFSETQ. The CDR3, as DNA: TGCGCCAGCAGCTTGGTGAACACTGAAGCTTTCTTT. Translated: CASSLVNTEAFF.

This chain connects TRBV9 to TRBJ1-1; D is possibly TRBD1 (5 bases). The ends were cut back, 2 bases at V and 7 bases at J, with 12 bases in the middle. CDR3 length: 13 residues. The germline V gene has CDR1 SGDLS and CDR2 YYNGEE. CDR3 in DNA: TGTGCCAGCAGCGTCACCAGGGATGGTGAAGCTTTCTTT. Amino acid sequence: CASSVTRDGEAFF.

This sequence joins TRBV5-4 and TRBJ2-7; 12 bases align to TRBD2. Trimming cost V 0 bases and J 6 bases; bases outside gene matches: 4. The CDR3 has 15 residues. Germline V gene data show CDR1 as SGHNT and CDR2 as YYREEE (reference sequence). The CDR3 DNA sequence: TGTGCCAGCAGCTTGGGACTAGCGGGAGCGGCCGAGCAGTACTTC. This translates into CASSLGLAGAAEQYF.

V usage is TRBV7-3 and J usage is TRBJ2-6; D may correspond to TRBD1 or TRBD2 (5 bases each). V lost 4 bases to trimming and J lost 2 bases, with 9 bases between them. The CDR3 has 15 amino acids. CDR1 SGHTA and CDR2 FQGTGA come from the germline V gene. CDR3 in amino acids: CASSSMGAGANVLTF. CDR3 DNA: TGTGCCAGCAGCTCCATGGGGGCTGGGGCCAACGTCCTGACTTTC.

This chain links TRBV5-1 with TRBJ1-3; 8 positions agree with TRBD1. CDR1 SGHRS and CDR2 YFSETQ come from the germline V gene. J gave up 0 bases and V 0 bases, and 8 bases lay outside the gene matches. There are 18 residues in the CDR3. The CDR3 region is CASSLEPSDRASGNTIYF. The CDR3 DNA is TGCGCCAGCAGCTTGGAGCCCTCGGACAGGGCCTCTGGAAACACCATATATTTT.

The rearrangement links TRBV2 to TRBJ2-2; D is unclear. Trimming pared 6 bases from V and 2 bases from J, leaving 13 bases between. CDR1 and CDR2 (germline): SNHLY, FYNNEI. This CDR3 has 15 amino acids. The CDR3 DNA sequence: TGTGCCAGCAGCTACAATCCCTCCAACACCGGGGAGCTGTTTTTT. This sequence encodes CASSYNPSNTGELFF.

This chain joins TRBV7-9 and TRBJ2-6; possibly TRBD2 for D (7 bases). Germline lookup yields CDR1 SEHNR and CDR2 FQNEAQ (reference sequence). Between the trimmed V and J ends, which lost 5 bases and 1 base, there was a span of 18 bases. The CDR3 spans 18 residues. Written as DNA, the CDR3 is TGTGCCAGCAGCCGTAGCGGGCAAGGGGGTTCTGGGGCCAACGTCCTGACTTTC. Its translation: CASSRSGQGGSGANVLTF. The complete variable domain, with remaining parts taken from reference TRBV7-9 and TRBJ2-6, reads DTGVSQNPRHKITKRGQNVTFRCDPISEHNRLYWYRQTLGQGPEFLTYFQNEAQLEKSRLLSDRFSAERPKGSFSTLEIQRTEQGDSAMYLCASSRSGQGGSGANVLTFGAGSRLTVL.

This rearrangement joins TRBV7-8 to TRBJ2-7, with TRBD1 as a possible D gene (5 bases). Germline V CDR1 and CDR2: SGHVS, FQNEAQ. CDR3 size: 16 residues. V lost 4 bases to trimming and J lost 0 bases, with 16 bases between them. The CDR3 reads CASSSEQASSSYEQYF. The DNA for the CDR3 is TGTGCCAGCAGCTCCGAACAGGCTTCGAGCTCCTACGAGCAGTACTTC. The full variable domain, with the rest looked up from reference TRBV7-8 and TRBJ2-7, is GAGVSQSPRYKVAKRGQDVALRCDPISGHVSLFWYQQALGQGPEFLTYFQNEAQLDKSGLPSDRFFAERPEGSVSTLKIQRTQQEDSAVYLCASSSEQASSSYEQYFGPGTRLTVT.

The chain links TRBV18 to TRBJ2-1, with unresolved D. Germline V gene lookup returns CDR1 KGHSH and CDR2 LQKENI. This CDR3 spans 13 amino acids. The ends were cut back, 5 bases at V and 8 bases at J, with 13 bases in the middle. CDR3 bases: TGTGCCAGCTCAAATAAGATAACGGATGAGCAGTTCTTC. Translating it yields CASSNKITDEQFF.